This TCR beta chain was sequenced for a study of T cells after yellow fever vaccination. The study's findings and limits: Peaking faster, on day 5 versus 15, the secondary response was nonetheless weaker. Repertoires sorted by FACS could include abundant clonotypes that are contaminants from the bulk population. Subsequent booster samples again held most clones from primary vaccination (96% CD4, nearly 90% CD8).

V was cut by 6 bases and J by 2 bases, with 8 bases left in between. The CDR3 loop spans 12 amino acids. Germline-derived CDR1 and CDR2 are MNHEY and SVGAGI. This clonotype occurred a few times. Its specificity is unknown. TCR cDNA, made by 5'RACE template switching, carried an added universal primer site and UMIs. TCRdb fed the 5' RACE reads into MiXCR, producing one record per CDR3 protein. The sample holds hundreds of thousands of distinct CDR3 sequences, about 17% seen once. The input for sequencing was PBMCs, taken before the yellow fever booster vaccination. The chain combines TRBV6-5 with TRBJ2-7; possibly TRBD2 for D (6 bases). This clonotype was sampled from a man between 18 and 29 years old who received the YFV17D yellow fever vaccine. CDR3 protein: CASSGGPYEQYF. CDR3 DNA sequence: TGTGCCAGCAGCGGGGGACCCTACGAGCAGTACTTC.